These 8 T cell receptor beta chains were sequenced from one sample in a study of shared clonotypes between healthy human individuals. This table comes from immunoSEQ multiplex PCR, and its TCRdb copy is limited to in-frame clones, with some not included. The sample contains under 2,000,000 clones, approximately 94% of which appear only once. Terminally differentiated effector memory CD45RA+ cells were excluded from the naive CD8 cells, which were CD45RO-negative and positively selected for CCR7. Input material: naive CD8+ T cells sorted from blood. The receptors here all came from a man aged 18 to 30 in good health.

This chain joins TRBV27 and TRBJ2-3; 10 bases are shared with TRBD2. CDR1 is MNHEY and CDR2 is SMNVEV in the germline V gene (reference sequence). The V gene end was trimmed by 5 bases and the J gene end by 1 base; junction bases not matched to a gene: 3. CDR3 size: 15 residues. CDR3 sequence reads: CASSTTSGGTDTQYF. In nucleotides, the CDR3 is TGTGCCAGCAGTACTACTAGCGGGGGCACAGATACGCAGTATTTT.

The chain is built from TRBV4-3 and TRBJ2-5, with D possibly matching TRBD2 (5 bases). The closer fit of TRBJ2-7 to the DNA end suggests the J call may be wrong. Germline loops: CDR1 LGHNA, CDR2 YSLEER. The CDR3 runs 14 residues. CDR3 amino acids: CASSQEVAQNEQYF. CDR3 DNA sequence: TGCGCCAGCAGCCAAGAGGTAGCGCAGAACGAGCAGTACTTC.

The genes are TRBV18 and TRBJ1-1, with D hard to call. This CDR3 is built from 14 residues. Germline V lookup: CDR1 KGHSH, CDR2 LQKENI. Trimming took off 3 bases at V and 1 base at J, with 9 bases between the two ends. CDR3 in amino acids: CASSPSAGNTEAFF. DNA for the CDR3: TGTGCCAGCTCACCCTCAGCGGGGAACACTGAAGCTTTCTTT.

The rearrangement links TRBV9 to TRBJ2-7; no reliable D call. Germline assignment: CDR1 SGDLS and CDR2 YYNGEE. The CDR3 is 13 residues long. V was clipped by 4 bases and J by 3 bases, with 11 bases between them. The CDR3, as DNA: TGTGCCAGCAGCTCCGCACCATTCTACGAGCAGTACTTC. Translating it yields CASSSAPFYEQYF. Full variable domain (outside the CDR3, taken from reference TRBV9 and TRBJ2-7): DSGVTQTPKHLITATGQRVTLRCSPRSGDLSVYWYQQSLDQGLQFLIQYYNGEERAKGNILERFSAQQFPDLHSELNLSSLELGDSALYFCASSSAPFYEQYFGPGTRLTVT.

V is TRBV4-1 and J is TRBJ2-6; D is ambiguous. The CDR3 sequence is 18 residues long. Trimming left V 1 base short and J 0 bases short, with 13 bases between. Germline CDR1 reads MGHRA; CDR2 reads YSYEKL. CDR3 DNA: TGCGCCAGCAGCCAAGGGCCGGGTAGGCTCTCTGGGGCCAACGTCCTGACTTTC. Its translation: CASSQGPGRLSGANVLTF.

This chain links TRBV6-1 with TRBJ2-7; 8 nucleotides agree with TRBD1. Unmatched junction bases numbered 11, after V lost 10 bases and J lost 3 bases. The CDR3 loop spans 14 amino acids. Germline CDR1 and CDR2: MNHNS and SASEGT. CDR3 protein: CATYRAGQGYEQYF. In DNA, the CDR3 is TGTGCCACCTATCGGGCAGGACAGGGCTACGAGCAGTACTTC.

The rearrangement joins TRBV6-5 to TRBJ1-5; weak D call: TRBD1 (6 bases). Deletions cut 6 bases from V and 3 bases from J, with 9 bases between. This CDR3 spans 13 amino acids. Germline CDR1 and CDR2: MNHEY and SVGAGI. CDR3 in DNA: TGTGCCAGCAGCGGACAGTACAATCAGCCCCAGCATTTT. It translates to CASSGQYNQPQHF.

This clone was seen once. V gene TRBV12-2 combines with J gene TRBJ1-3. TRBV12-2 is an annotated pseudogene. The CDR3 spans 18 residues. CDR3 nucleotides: TGTGCAAGTCGCTGCACCACCCCCCGCCGGGGGGCTGGAAACACCATATATTTT. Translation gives CASRCTTPRRGAGNTIYF.